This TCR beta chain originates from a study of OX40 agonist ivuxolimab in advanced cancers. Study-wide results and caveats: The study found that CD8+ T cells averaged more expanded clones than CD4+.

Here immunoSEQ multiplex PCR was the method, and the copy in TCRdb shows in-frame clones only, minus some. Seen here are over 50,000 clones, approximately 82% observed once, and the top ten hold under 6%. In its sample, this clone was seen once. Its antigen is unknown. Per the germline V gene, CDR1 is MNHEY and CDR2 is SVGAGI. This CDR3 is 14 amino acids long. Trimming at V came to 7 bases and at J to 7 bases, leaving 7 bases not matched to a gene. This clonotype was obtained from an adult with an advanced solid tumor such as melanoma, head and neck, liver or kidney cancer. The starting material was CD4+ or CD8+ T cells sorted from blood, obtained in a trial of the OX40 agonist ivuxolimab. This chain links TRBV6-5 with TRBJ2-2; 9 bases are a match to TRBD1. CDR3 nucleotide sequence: TGTGCCAGCATCACAGGGACAGGGTACGGGGAGCTGTTTTTT. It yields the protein CASITGTGYGELFF.